This T cell receptor (beta chain) was sequenced for a study of metastatic and nonmetastatic thyroid tumors. The overall study: Repertoire data that came from the blood and tumor or nodule tissue of malignant and benign thyroid patients were compared.

Germline-derived CDR1 and CDR2 are MNHEY and SVGAGI. This CDR3 region has 17 residues. The germline V and J ends were trimmed by 2 bases and 6 bases, with 20 bases remaining between them. Patients had received no treatment of any kind before thyroid surgery. This clone came up a few times. What it binds is unknown. How the authors handled the data: Between-group CDR3 differences, defined by clinicopathological status, yielded a distant-metastasis classifier for papillary thyroid cancer. TCRdb re-analyzed the PCR reads using MiXCR. TCRdb's processing, not the authors' own work, is the source of the V and J calls. This table has 25,000 to 35,000 clones, 30% appearing once. Whole-study findings and limits: As reported, TCR beta diversity in blood and tumor was significantly higher in malignant thyroid tumors than in benign nodules.

The chain has TRBV6-5 and TRBJ1-5; no clear D. The source is a female donor with papillary thyroid cancer or a benign thyroid nodule (not recorded which). Some clones in this sample may be carry-over from other donors' samples. The sequencing input was blood. CDR3 in amino acids: CASSYPLGTRVTQPQHF. CDR3 DNA sequence: TGTGCCAGCAGTTACCCCCTAGGCACAAGGGTCACTCAGCCCCAGCATTTT.